Presented here are 27 T cell receptor beta chains from one specimen sequenced in a study of blood T cell repertoires in COVID-19. TCRdb's table, derived via immunoSEQ multiplex PCR, lists solely in-frame clones and lacks some. The sample has a few hundred thousand clones; 87% are singletons. Sequences were obtained from PBMCs or T cells enriched from blood (not recorded which). All receptors derive from a woman between 35 and 50 years old who had recovered from COVID-19.

The chain links TRBV6-6 to TRBJ2-1, with TRBD1 as a possible D gene (5 bases). Germline V gene sequence: CDR1 MNHNY, CDR2 SVGAGI (reference sequence). The CDR3 spans 15 residues. Trimming cost V 10 bases and J 0 bases, with 16 bases left between them. The CDR3: CATGAAAYSYNEQFF. CDR3 DNA: TGTGCCACTGGGGCGGCTGCTTACTCCTACAATGAGCAGTTCTTC.

The rearrangement links TRBV5-1 to TRBJ2-1; 11 bases agree with TRBD2. Germline assignment: CDR1 SGHRS and CDR2 YFSETQ. V gave up 4 bases and J gave up 0 bases; unmatched junction bases: 12. The CDR3 consists of 19 residues. The CDR3 loop is CASSAFTSGSGGSYNEQFF. In DNA form, the CDR3 reads TGCGCCAGCAGCGCCTTCACTAGCGGGAGTGGAGGCTCCTACAATGAGCAGTTCTTC.

V gene TRBV27 combines with J gene TRBJ2-7, with 8 bases matching TRBD2. Germline V gives CDR1 MNHEY, CDR2 SMNVEV (reference sequence). The length of the CDR3 is 14 residues. V shed 5 bases and J 3 bases; nucleotides not matched to a gene: 6. The CDR3 region is CASSPAGGGYEQYF. As DNA, the CDR3 is TGTGCCAGCAGTCCAGCCGGGGGGGGCTACGAGCAGTACTTC.

The rearrangement uses TRBV4-1 and TRBJ1-1; D not resolved. V lost 2 bases and J 7 bases, leaving 11 bases between the germline ends. The CDR3 spans 13 residues. Germline V CDR1 and CDR2: MGHRA, YSYEKL. The chain's CDR3 is CASSQPGLDEAFF. The CDR3 DNA reads TGCGCCAGCAGCCAACCCGGACTGGATGAAGCTTTCTTT.

This chain joins TRBV2 and TRBJ2-7; D is undetermined. This CDR3 has 13 residues. CDR1 is SNHLY, CDR2 FYNNEI, per germline. Deletions cut 2 bases from V and 0 bases from J, with 5 bases between. This CDR3 reads CASSETSSYEQYF. CDR3 bases: TGTGCCAGCAGTGAAACGAGCTCCTACGAGCAGTACTTC. The whole variable domain, remainder taken from reference TRBV2 and TRBJ2-7, is EPEVTQTPSHQVTQMGQEVILRCVPISNHLYFYWYRQILGQKVEFLVSFYNNEISEKSEIFDDQFSVERPDGSNFTLKIRSTKLEDSAMYFCASSETSSYEQYFGPGTRLTVT.

This clone occurred a few times. The chain combines TRBV19 with TRBJ1-3; TRBD1 matches 7 bases. V trimming: 6 bases; J trimming: 0 bases; junction bases outside the gene matches: 5. Per the germline V gene, CDR1 is LNHDA and CDR2 is SQIVND (reference sequence). There are 15 residues in the CDR3. The CDR3, as DNA: TGTGCCAGTAGAGAGACAGGGCGCTCTGGAAACACCATATATTTT. It codes for CASRETGRSGNTIYF. The full variable domain, rest sourced from reference TRBV19 and TRBJ1-3, is DGGITQSPKYLFRKEGQNVTLSCEQNLNHDAMYWYRQDPGQGLRLIYYSQIVNDFQKGDIAEGYSVSREKKESFPLTVTSAQKNPTAFYLCASRETGRSGNTIYFGEGSWLTVV.

The rearrangement uses TRBV28 and TRBJ2-5, with a weak D call TRBD2 (6 bases). CDR3 length: 13 amino acids. Germline CDR1 reads MDHEN; CDR2 reads SYDVKM. The germline V and J ends were trimmed by 5 bases and 5 bases, with 12 bases remaining between them. CDR3 sequence: CASSVRGRETQYF. The CDR3 DNA follows: TGTGCCAGCAGTGTGCGGGGCCGGGAGACCCAGTACTTC.

The V gene is TRBV9, the J gene TRBJ2-7; 8 nucleotides match TRBD2. V gave up 4 bases and J gave up 0 bases; unmatched junction bases: 6. Germline V CDR1 and CDR2: SGDLS, YYNGEE. This CDR3 is 15 amino acids long. Here the CDR3 DNA reads TGTGCCAGCAGCTCGGGGGGGGAAGGCTCCTACGAGCAGTACTTC. Protein product: CASSSGGEGSYEQYF.

This clone was detected once. J is TRBJ2-5 and V is TRBV7-8, with TRBD2 as a possible D gene (7 bases). The CDR3 has 17 residues. V was clipped by 1 base and J by 7 bases, with 22 bases between them. The germline CDR1 and CDR2 sequences are SGHVS and FQNEAQ. The DNA of the CDR3 is TGTGCCAGCAGCTTAGGGGCGGGGGCTAGCGAGTCGGGGACCCAGTACTTC. Its translation: CASSLGAGASESGTQYF. The full variable domain, completed using reference TRBV7-8 and TRBJ2-5, is GAGVSQSPRYKVAKRGQDVALRCDPISGHVSLFWYQQALGQGPEFLTYFQNEAQLDKSGLPSDRFFAERPEGSVSTLKIQRTQQEDSAVYLCASSLGAGASESGTQYFGPGTRLLVL.

The rearrangement uses TRBV7-3 and TRBJ1-6, with unresolved D. Per the germline V gene, CDR1 is SGHTA and CDR2 is FQGTGA. The CDR3 is 14 residues long. The ends were cut back, 1 base at V and 7 bases at J, with 8 bases in the middle. The CDR3 DNA follows: TGTGCCAGCAGCTTAAATCCGGGGAATTCACCCCTCCACTTT. As protein: CASSLNPGNSPLHF. The full variable domain, in which reference TRBV7-3 and TRBJ1-6 provide the parts outside the CDR3, is GAGVSQTPSNKVTEKGKYVELRCDPISGHTALYWYRQSLGQGPEFLIYFQGTGAADDSGLPNDRFFAVRPEGSVSTLKIQRTERGDSAVYLCASSLNPGNSPLHFGNGTRLTVT.

The rearrangement links TRBV18 to TRBJ1-1; D is unclear. This CDR3 has 14 amino acids. Trimming left V 2 bases short and J 7 bases short, with 14 bases between. Germline V lookup: CDR1 KGHSH, CDR2 LQKENI. The DNA for the CDR3 is TGTGCCAGCTCACCAGTGGAAGTGTACAGTGAAGCTTTCTTT. It encodes CASSPVEVYSEAFF.

The chain is built from TRBV15 and TRBJ2-1; perhaps TRBD2 as D (5 bases). This CDR3 contains 18 residues. CDR1 is LNHNV and CDR2 is YYDKDF in the germline V gene (reference sequence). Trimming left V 1 base short and J 0 bases short, with 16 bases between. The DNA for the CDR3 is TGTGCCACCAGCAGAGGCCAGCCGTCAGCGGCCTCCTACAATGAGCAGTTCTTC. It codes for CATSRGQPSAASYNEQFF. Combining the CDR3 with reference TRBV15 and TRBJ2-1 gives the whole variable domain DAMVIQNPRYQVTQFGKPVTLSCSQTLNHNVMYWYQQKSSQAPKLLFHYYDKDFNNEADTPDNFQSRRPNTSFCFLDIRSPGLGDTAMYLCATSRGQPSAASYNEQFFGPGTRLTVL.

The V call is TRBV6-2 or TRBV6-3, the J call TRBJ1-5; 7 nucleotides agree with TRBD1. CDR3 length: 15 residues. The V and J ends lost 2 bases and 5 bases, in that order; junction bases with no gene match: 6. CDR1 and CDR2 (germline): MNHEY, SVGEGT. The DNA of the CDR3 is TGTGCCAGCAGTTACCAGGGACAGTACGATCAGCCCCAGCATTTT. Residues: CASSYQGQYDQPQHF.

The rearrangement links TRBV10-1 to TRBJ2-7, with 7 bases aligning to TRBD2. The junction had 11 bases not matched to a gene; V was cut back by 3 bases and J by 3 bases. The CDR3 spans 16 residues. The germline CDR1 and CDR2 sequences are WNHNN and SYGVQD (reference sequence). In nucleotides, the CDR3 is TGCGCCAGCAGTGAAGGCGGGAGCGGAGTAGTCTACGAGCAGTACTTC. Translated, it gives CASSEGGSGVVYEQYF.

The chain carries TRBV19 and TRBJ2-1; 7 nucleotides agree with TRBD1. Germline values: CDR1 LNHDA, CDR2 SQIVND (reference sequence). The CDR3 extends over 15 amino acids. Unmatched junction bases numbered 6, after V lost 5 bases and J lost 2 bases. The DNA for the CDR3 is TGTGCCAGTAGTCCCTGGGACAGTCCCTACAATGAGCAGTTCTTC. As protein: CASSPWDSPYNEQFF.

The chain is built from TRBV28 and TRBJ2-1, with 12 nucleotides matching TRBD2. The V segment lost 10 bases and the J segment 9 bases; nucleotides outside the gene matches: 10. The CDR3 runs to 14 residues. CDR1 MDHEN and CDR2 SYDVKM come from the germline V gene. The CDR3 here is CATIRLAGESEQFF. CDR3 sequence (DNA): TGTGCCACCATCCGACTAGCGGGAGAGAGTGAGCAGTTCTTC.

The chain combines TRBV19 with TRBJ2-2, with 7 bases aligning to TRBD2. Germline V gives CDR1 LNHDA, CDR2 SQIVND (reference sequence). The junction had 5 bases not matched to a gene; V was cut back by 2 bases and J by 2 bases. The CDR3 length is 16 residues. The CDR3 spells CASSIPGDYNTGELFF. The CDR3, as DNA: TGTGCCAGTAGTATACCTGGGGACTATAACACCGGGGAGCTGTTTTTT.

The chain couples TRBV6-1 to TRBJ1-5, with unresolved D. From germline, CDR1 is MNHNS and CDR2 SASEGT. The CDR3 has 15 amino acids. Deletions cut 3 bases from V and 6 bases from J, with 15 bases between. The CDR3 loop reads CASSDNPGVFQPQHF. As DNA, the CDR3 is TGTGCCAGCAGTGACAACCCCGGGGTGTTTCAGCCCCAGCATTTT.

This chain links TRBV28 with TRBJ2-1, with 10 nucleotides matching TRBD2. This CDR3 region has 18 residues. J lost 0 bases, V lost 5 bases, and 10 bases had no gene match. Germline CDR1 is MDHEN and CDR2 is SYDVKM. CDR3 loop: CASSHQAGGRSSYNEQFF. CDR3 DNA sequence: TGTGCCAGCAGTCATCAAGCGGGAGGGAGGAGCTCCTACAATGAGCAGTTCTTC.

The chain employs TRBV9 and TRBJ2-3; D is perhaps TRBD1 (6 bases). The CDR3 consists of 17 residues. Germline CDR1 SGDLS, CDR2 YYNGEE. V lost 0 bases and J lost 5, with 19 bases in between. The CDR3 nucleotides are TGTGCCAGCAGCGTAGCTCCGGGACACGCTTCCTTAGATACGCAGTATTTT. It codes for CASSVAPGHASLDTQYF.

The chain combines TRBV12-3 or TRBV12-4 with TRBJ2-5; D remains ambiguous. The CDR3 is 12 amino acids. V was clipped by 6 bases and J by 4 bases, with 9 bases between them. The CDR3 sequence: CASSPPGETQYF. CDR3 coding DNA: TGTGCCAGCAGCCCCCCAGGAGAGACCCAGTACTTC.

The chain is built from TRBV6-6 and TRBJ2-5; tentative D call: TRBD2 (5 bases). The CDR3 totals 13 residues. The germline CDR1 and CDR2 sequences are MNHNY and SVGAGI (reference sequence). The CDR3 loop reads CTTGRNYQETQYF. The CDR3 DNA reads TGTACCACGGGGAGAAACTACCAAGAGACCCAGTACTTC.

The chain recombines TRBV9 with TRBJ2-7; D ambiguous. The V and J ends lost 0 bases and 1 base respectively, with 8 bases between them. Germline assignment: CDR1 SGDLS and CDR2 YYNGEE. The CDR3 has 14 amino acids. The CDR3 DNA follows: TGTGCCAGCAGCGTAGAACACCAATCCTACGAGCAGTACTTC. Translated, it gives CASSVEHQSYEQYF.

Written as DNA, the CDR3 is TGTGCCAGAAGAGAGCGGCCGAACACCGGGGAGCTGTTTTTT. Protein: CARRERPNTGELFF. This chain joins TRBV2 and TRBJ2-2; D might be TRBD2 (5 bases). Per the germline V gene, CDR1 is SNHLY and CDR2 is FYNNEI. V lost 9 bases and J 0 bases, leaving 11 bases between the germline ends. The CDR3 length is 14 residues.

This clone was seen only once. The chain employs TRBV19 and TRBJ2-3, with 8 bases lining up with TRBD2. Germline assignment: CDR1 LNHDA and CDR2 SQIVND (reference sequence). V was pared by 4 bases and J by 4 bases, with 7 bases of the junction left unmatched. The CDR3 contains 15 residues. The CDR3 sequence: CASSTPAGVADTQYF. The CDR3 DNA reads as TGTGCCAGTAGTACGCCAGCGGGAGTCGCAGATACGCAGTATTTT.

The chain has TRBV24-1 and TRBJ2-3; the match to TRBD1 covers 8 bases. The V gene's germline CDR1 is KGHDR and CDR2 SFDVKD. CDR3 length: 13 amino acids. The ends lost 3 bases at V and 9 bases at J; junction bases unmatched: 4. The CDR3 DNA sequence: TGTGCCACCAGTGATGACAGGGGTCCCACGCAGTATTTT. Protein: CATSDDRGPTQYF.

V usage is TRBV30 and J usage is TRBJ1-1, with a weak D call TRBD1 (6 bases). The CDR3 has 13 amino acids. Trimming left V 0 bases short and J 3 bases short, with 8 bases between. Germline CDR1 GTSNPN, CDR2 SVGIG (reference sequence). CDR3 region: CAWSVGGHTEAFF. CDR3 nucleotides: TGTGCCTGGAGTGTGGGGGGGCACACTGAAGCTTTCTTT.